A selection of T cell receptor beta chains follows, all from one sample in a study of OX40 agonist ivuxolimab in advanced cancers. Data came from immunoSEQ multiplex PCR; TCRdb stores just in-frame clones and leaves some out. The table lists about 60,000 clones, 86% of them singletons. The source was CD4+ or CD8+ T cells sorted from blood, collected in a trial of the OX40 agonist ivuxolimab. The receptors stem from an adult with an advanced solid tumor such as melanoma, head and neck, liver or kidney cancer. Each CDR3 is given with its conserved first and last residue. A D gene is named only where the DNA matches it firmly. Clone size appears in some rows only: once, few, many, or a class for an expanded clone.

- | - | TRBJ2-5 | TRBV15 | TGTGCCACCAGCAGAGATCTAGGAGGGGGCGAGACCCAGTACTTC | CATSRDLGGGETQYF
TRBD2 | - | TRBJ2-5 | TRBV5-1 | TGCGCCAGCAGCTCCCTCGGGGGGGGGTACCAAGAGACCCAGTACTTC | CASSSLGGGYQETQYF
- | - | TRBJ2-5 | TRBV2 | TGTGCCAGCACAGGGGCCGGGGAGACCCAGTACTTC | CASTGAGETQYF
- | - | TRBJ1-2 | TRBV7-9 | TGTGCCAGCAGCTTAGCTTCTGGGGCGTCGAATGGCTACACCTTC | CASSLASGASNGYTF
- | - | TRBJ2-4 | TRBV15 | TGTGCCACCAGCAGAGATCGCCTAGCCGGAAACATTCAGTACTTC | CATSRDRLAGNIQYF
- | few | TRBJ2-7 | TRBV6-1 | TGTGCCAGCCAGGGGTACGAGCAGTACTTC | CASQGYEQYF
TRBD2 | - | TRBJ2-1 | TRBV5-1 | TGCGCCAGCAGCTTAGAGTCCGGGACTAGCTCGTTCTTC | CASSLESGTSSFF
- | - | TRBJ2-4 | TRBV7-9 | TGTGCCAGCAGGGACAGACTAGACATTCAGTACTTC | CASRDRLDIQYF
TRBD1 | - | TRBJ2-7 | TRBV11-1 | TGTGCCAGCAGTATAGAGGGACAGGGAACCTACGAGCAGTACTTC | CASSIEGQGTYEQYF
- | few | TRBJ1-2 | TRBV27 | TGTGCCAGCAGGGCCTTGCAGGGTGGCTACACCTTC | CASRALQGGYTF
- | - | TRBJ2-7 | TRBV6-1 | TGTGCCAGCAGCCCGGGGGCGGAGCAGTACTTC | CASSPGAEQYF
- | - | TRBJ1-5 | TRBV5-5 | TGTGCCAGCAGCTTGGGGAATAGCAATCAGCCCCAGCATTTT | CASSLGNSNQPQHF
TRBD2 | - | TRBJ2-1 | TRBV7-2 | TGTGCCAGCAGCCGTAGCGGGGGGGCAACCCACAATGAGCAGTTCTTC | CASSRSGGATHNEQFF
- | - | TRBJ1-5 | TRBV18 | TGTGCCAGCTCACCTGACAGAGCTGATCAGCCCCAGCATTTT | CASSPDRADQPQHF
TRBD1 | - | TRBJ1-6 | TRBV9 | TGTGCCAGCAGCGCGACAGGGAACTCACCCCTCCACTTT | CASSATGNSPLHF
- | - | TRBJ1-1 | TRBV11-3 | TGTGCCAGCAGCTTAGGGAAGGGGAACACTGAAGCTTTCTTT | CASSLGKGNTEAFF
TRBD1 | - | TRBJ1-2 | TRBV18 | TGTGCCAGCTCACCTCGGGGACAGGGCGATAACTATGGCTACACCTTC | CASSPRGQGDNYGYTF
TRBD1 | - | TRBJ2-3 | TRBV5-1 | TGCGCCAGCAGCCCGGGACAGCTGTTGAGCACAGATACGCAGTATTTT | CASSPGQLLSTDTQYF
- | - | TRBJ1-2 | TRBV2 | TGTGCCAGCACCCGGGACCTTCAAGCCTTCCACTATGGCTACACCTTC | CASTRDLQAFHYGYTF
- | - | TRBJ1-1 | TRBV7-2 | TGTGCCAGCAGCTTCTCGAGGATGACGAACACTGAAGCTTTCTTT | CASSFSRMTNTEAFF
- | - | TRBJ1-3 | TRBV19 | TGTGCCAGTAGCTCGGGCCGGTCGGCGGGAAACACCATATATTTT | CASSSGRSAGNTIYF
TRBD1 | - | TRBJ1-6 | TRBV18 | TGTGCCAGCTCACCACCGGGACAGATTAATTCACCCCTCCACTTT | CASSPPGQINSPLHF
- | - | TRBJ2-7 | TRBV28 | TGTGCCAGCAGTTCCCTCGGCGCTGGGAGTACCTTCTCCTACGAGCAGTACTTC | CASSSLGAGSTFSYEQYF
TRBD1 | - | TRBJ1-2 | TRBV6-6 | TGTGCCAGCAGTGAGGGTCAGGGGGCGCGTGGCTACACCTTC | CASSEGQGARGYTF
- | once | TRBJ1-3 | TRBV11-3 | TGTGCCAGCAGCTTACCGAGCTCTGGAAACACCATATATTTT | CASSLPSSGNTIYF
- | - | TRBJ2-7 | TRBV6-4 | TGTGCCAGCAGTGTCCAAAAGGGGCAGTACTTC | CASSVQKGQYF
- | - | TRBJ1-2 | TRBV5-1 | TGCGCCAGCAGCCCTACGGGCGCAAACTATGGCTACACCTTC | CASSPTGANYGYTF
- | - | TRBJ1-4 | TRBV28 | TGTGCCAGCAGTTTTTCGGGTAATGAAAAACTGTTTTTT | CASSFSGNEKLFF
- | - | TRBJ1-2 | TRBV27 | TGTGCCAGCAGTTTTGGACAGTATTATGGCTACACCTTC | CASSFGQYYGYTF
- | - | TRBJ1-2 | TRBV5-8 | TGTGCCAGCAGCTTGCGGGACACAGAATTTAACTATGGCTACACCTTC | CASSLRDTEFNYGYTF
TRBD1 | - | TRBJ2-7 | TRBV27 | TGTGCCAGCAGTTTCGGCAGGGGGTACGAGCAGTACTTC | CASSFGRGYEQYF
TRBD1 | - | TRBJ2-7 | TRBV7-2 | TGTGCCAGCAGCCTAGACAGGGGGCAAGTGCAGTACTTC | CASSLDRGQVQYF
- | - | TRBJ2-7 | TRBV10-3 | TGTGCCATCAGTGGGGCCGCCTACGAGCAGTACTTC | CAISGAAYEQYF
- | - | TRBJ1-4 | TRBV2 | TGTGCCAGCAAGGGGGGGGGTGAAAAACTGTTTTTT | CASKGGGEKLFF
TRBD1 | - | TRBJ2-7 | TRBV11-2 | TGTGCCAGCAGCTTAGGACAGGGATTAAGCTACGAGCAGTACTTC | CASSLGQGLSYEQYF
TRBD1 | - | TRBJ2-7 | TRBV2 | TGTGCCAGCAAGGGGACAGGGGGCCCCAACGAGCAGTACTTC | CASKGTGGPNEQYF
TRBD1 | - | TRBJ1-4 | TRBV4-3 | TGCGCCAGCAGCCAAGATGGCAGGGGGGGCGAAAAACTGTTTTTT | CASSQDGRGGEKLFF
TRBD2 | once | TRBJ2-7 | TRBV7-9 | TGTGCCAGCAGCGGGTCCGGGACTAGCGTGGAGCAGTACTTC | CASSGSGTSVEQYF
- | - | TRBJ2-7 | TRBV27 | TGTGCCACCGCTAGCAAAACCTACGAGCAGTACTTC | CATASKTYEQYF
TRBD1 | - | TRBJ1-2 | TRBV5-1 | TGCGCCAGCAGAACCGGACAGGGGGGGCCGAGCTACACCTTC | CASRTGQGGPSYTF
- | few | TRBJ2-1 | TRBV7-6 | TGTGCCAGCAGCTTATTGCCCACAGGGAATGAGCAGTTCTTC | CASSLLPTGNEQFF
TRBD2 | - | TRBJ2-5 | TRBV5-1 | TGCGCCAGCAGCTTCACTAGCGGGGGGGCCCGAGAGACCCAGTACTTC | CASSFTSGGARETQYF